The 12 T cell receptor beta chains given below trace back to one sample, sequenced in a study of cytomegalovirus exposure and HLA in healthy donors. The study ran its PCR with 60 Vbeta and 13 Jbeta primers. The repertoire was sequenced with immunoSEQ multiplex PCR; TCRdb's copy has only in-frame clones and lacks some. The sample carries 90,000 to 120,000 clones, about 80% recorded once. Sequencing used PBMCs. These receptor sequences come from a man aged 30-40 years in good health and CMV-seropositive.

This chain joins TRBV6-5 and TRBJ1-5; D may be TRBD1 (5 bases). Trimming took off 5 bases at V and 3 bases at J, with 8 bases between the two ends. Germline CDR1 MNHEY, CDR2 SVGAGI. This CDR3 comprises 13 residues. The DNA of the CDR3 is TGTGCCAGCAGTCAGGGTTTCAATCAGCCCCAGCATTTT. Protein sequence: CASSQGFNQPQHF.

V and J are TRBV5-8 and TRBJ2-3; 8 bases align to TRBD2. The CDR3 loop spans 17 amino acids. CDR1 is SGHTS and CDR2 is YDEGEE in the germline V gene. Germline trimming cut 4 bases from V and 0 bases from J; bases unmatched to any gene: 10. CDR3 in amino acids: CASSLTGGASSTDTQYF. The DNA for the CDR3 is TGTGCCAGCAGCCTGACGGGAGGGGCGTCTAGCACAGATACGCAGTATTTT.

The chain employs TRBV30 and TRBJ1-1, with D tentatively TRBD1 (6 bases). Trimming shortened V by 2 bases and J by 5 bases, and 12 bases separated the two germline ends. CDR3 length: 13 residues. CDR1 and CDR2 from the germline V gene are GTSNPN and SVGIG (reference sequence). The CDR3 DNA is TGTGCCTGGAGTAGGCGGGGGACAACTGAAGCTTTCTTT. It encodes CAWSRRGTTEAFF.

With regard to this clone: Sequence at one end of the junction differs from germline and may be a read error. The CDR3 coding sequence is TGTTCCAGCAGCTTAGGAGCGGGGGGACCATTTAGCACAGATACGCAGTATTTT. Translating gives CSSSLGAGGPFSTDTQYF. This chain connects TRBV7-9 to TRBJ2-3; 9 bases line up with TRBD2. The CDR3 has 18 amino acids. CDR1 and CDR2 from the germline V gene are SEHNR and FQNEAQ (reference sequence).

This chain links TRBV1 with TRBJ2-3; TRBD2, the D gene given by the table, was not confirmed from the DNA. TRBV1 is shown as a pseudogene. There are 15 residues in the CDR3. CDR3 DNA: TGCACCAGCAGCCAAGGCGAGCGGGGGACAGATACGCAGTATTTT. It codes for CTSSQGERGTDTQYF.

The J gene is TRBJ1-6, the V gene TRBV6-4; D ambiguous. The V and J ends lost 0 bases and 16 bases respectively, with 22 bases between them. The V gene's germline CDR1 is MRHNA and CDR2 SNTAGT. The CDR3 consists of 16 residues. CDR3 region: CASSDSSSRAEKHLHF. DNA of the CDR3: TGTGCCAGCAGTGACTCATCCAGTCGAGCGGAAAAGCATCTCCACTTT.

The chain joins TRBV6-5 to TRBJ2-7; 9 bases agree with TRBD1. CDR3 size: 13 residues. Germline loops: CDR1 MNHEY, CDR2 SVGAGI. Germline trimming cut 5 bases from V and 5 bases from J; bases unmatched to any gene: 4. The CDR3 bases are TGTGCCAGCAGTCGGGACAGGGATAACGAGCAGTACTTC. Its translation: CASSRDRDNEQYF.

This clone is a singleton in its sample. The CDR3 nucleotides read TGCGCCAGCAGCTTTGGGGCGAGCTCCTATAATTCACCCCTCCACTTT. Its protein is CASSFGASSYNSPLHF. This chain connects TRBV5-1 to TRBJ1-6, with a weak D call TRBD1 (5 bases). The CDR3 length is 16 residues. Deletions cut 2 bases from V and 0 bases from J, with 9 bases between. CDR1 is SGHRS and CDR2 is YFSETQ in the germline V gene.

The chain recombines TRBV23-1 with TRBJ1-1; D is ambiguous. TRBV23-1 is an ORF, with its function uncertain. V was trimmed by 4 bases and J by 4 bases, leaving 19 bases between them. The CDR3 is made up of 16 amino acids. The CDR3 region has the DNA TGCGCCAGCAGTCCCCATTGGGAGGGTTTGGTCACTGAAGCTTTCTTT. It encodes CASSPHWEGLVTEAFF.

The chain has TRBV6-1 and TRBJ2-2; 8 bases agree with TRBD2. J gave up 3 bases and V 8 bases, and 5 bases lay outside the gene matches. The CDR3 length is 14 residues. Per the germline V gene, CDR1 is MNHNS and CDR2 is SASEGT. The CDR3 DNA is TGTGCCAGCCTCTTAGCGGGGTACACCGGGGAGCTGTTTTTT. Translating gives CASLLAGYTGELFF.

V is TRBV28 and J is TRBJ2-3; the D is unclear. Trimming removed 2 bases from V and 7 bases from J, with 4 bases in between. Per the germline V gene, CDR1 is MDHEN and CDR2 is SYDVKM. The CDR3 spans 11 residues. CDR3 coding DNA: TGTGCCAGCAGTTTACAAAATACGCAGTATTTT. It is translated as CASSLQNTQYF.

The gene calls are TRBV18 and TRBJ1-1; D gene uncertain. The V gene's germline CDR1 is KGHSH and CDR2 LQKENI. The V and J ends lost 6 bases and 1 base respectively, with 9 bases between them. There are 13 residues in the CDR3. CDR3 coding DNA: TGTGCCAGCTCCGAGGTATCGAACACTGAAGCTTTCTTT. Translating gives CASSEVSNTEAFF. Full variable domain (remainder filled in from reference TRBV18 and TRBJ1-1): NAGVMQNPRHLVRRRGQEARLRCSPMKGHSHVYWYRQLPEEGLKFMVYLQKENIIDESGMPKERFSAEFPKEGPSILRIQQVVRGDSAAYFCASSEVSNTEAFFGQGTRLTVV.